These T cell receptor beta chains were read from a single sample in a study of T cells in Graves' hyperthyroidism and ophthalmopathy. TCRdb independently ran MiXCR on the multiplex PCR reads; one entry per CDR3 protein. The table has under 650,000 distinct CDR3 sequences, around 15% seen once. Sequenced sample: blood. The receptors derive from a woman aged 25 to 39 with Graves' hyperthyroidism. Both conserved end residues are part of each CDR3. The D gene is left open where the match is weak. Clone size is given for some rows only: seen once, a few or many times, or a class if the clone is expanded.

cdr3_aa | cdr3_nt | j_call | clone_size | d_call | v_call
CSAARQGAEAFF | TGCAGTGCTGCCCGACAGGGAGCTGAAGCTTTCTTT | TRBJ1-1 | many | TRBD1 | TRBV20-1
CASSVGDNSEQFF | TGTGCCAGCAGCGTAGGAGATAATTCCGAGCAGTTCTTC | TRBJ2-1 | few | NA | TRBV9
CAKGIRDRPYEQYF | TGTGCCAAAGGTATCCGGGACAGGCCCTACGAGCAGTACTTC | TRBJ2-7 | many | TRBD1 | TRBV11-1
CSAESGRSYNEQFF | TGCAGTGCAGAGAGCGGGAGATCTTACAATGAGCAGTTCTTC | TRBJ2-1 | many | TRBD2 | TRBV20-1
CASSLQNSPLHF | TGTGCCAGCAGCCTGCAGAATTCACCCCTCCACTTT | TRBJ1-6 | many | NA | TRBV28
CSARLSGSYEQYF | TGCAGTGCCAGACTTAGCGGGAGCTACGAGCAGTACTTC | TRBJ2-7 | many | TRBD2 | TRBV20-1
CASRIPDGQGYGYTF | TGTGCCAGCAGGATACCAGACGGACAGGGCTATGGCTACACCTTC | TRBJ1-2 | NA | TRBD1 | TRBV6-2/TRBV6-3
CASSKFSGHDGQGRTQPQHF | TGTGCCAGCAGTAAATTTTCAGGTCACGACGGACAGGGAAGGACGCAGCCCCAGCATTTT | TRBJ1-5 | few | TRBD1 | TRBV27
CSATGELRGLDYEQYF | TGCAGTGCTACAGGGGAACTACGGGGCTTGGACTACGAGCAGTACTTC | TRBJ2-7 | few | NA | TRBV20-1
CASRENTEAFF | TGTGCCAGCAGAGAGAACACTGAAGCTTTCTTT | TRBJ1-1 | many | NA | TRBV28
CAWSVGGGGEKLFF | TGTGCCTGGAGTGTCGGAGGGGGCGGGGAAAAACTGTTTTTT | TRBJ1-4 | few | TRBD1 | TRBV30
CASEKAGLGNQPQHF | TGTGCCAGCGAAAAGGCGGGGTTGGGCAATCAGCCCCAGCATTTT | TRBJ1-5 | many | NA | TRBV28
CASSPFGTGVDEQYF | TGTGCCAGCAGTCCCTTTGGGACAGGGGTCGACGAGCAGTACTTC | TRBJ2-7 | NA | TRBD1 | TRBV12-3/TRBV12-4
CSAGEIEGIQYF | TGCAGCGCGGGTGAAATTGAAGGCATTCAGTACTTC | TRBJ2-4 | NA | NA | TRBV29-1
CASSEALRQEETF | TGTGCCAGCAGTGAAGCGCTTCGCCAGGAGGAGACCTTC | TRBJ1-2 | many | NA | TRBV2
CASRIDRGRNSPLHF | TGTGCCAGCAGAATCGACAGGGGGCGAAATTCACCCCTCCACTTT | TRBJ1-6 | few | TRBD1 | TRBV28
CSAQRLALTNNEQFF | TGCAGTGCCCAGCGACTAGCACTTACAAACAATGAGCAGTTCTTC | TRBJ2-1 | few | TRBD2 | TRBV20-1
CASSLFSSPGELFF | TGTGCCAGCAGCTTATTTTCCAGCCCCGGGGAGCTGTTTTTT | TRBJ2-2 | few | NA | TRBV13
CASSSGFSGIEQYF | TGTGCCAGCAGCTCGGGGTTTAGCGGGATCGAGCAGTACTTC | TRBJ2-7 | many | TRBD2 | TRBV11-2
CASSSGLALNEQFF | TGTGCCAGCAGCTCGGGACTAGCGTTGAATGAGCAGTTCTTC | TRBJ2-1 | many | TRBD2 | TRBV7-9
CASSLRLAGGTYEQYF | TGTGCCAGCAGCTTAAGGCTAGCGGGAGGAACCTACGAGCAGTACTTC | TRBJ2-7 | many | TRBD2 | TRBV7-3
CASSQGVLGYEQYF | TGTGCCAGCAGCCAAGGAGTTTTAGGGTACGAGCAGTACTTC | TRBJ2-7 | NA | NA | TRBV3-1
CAGSPRGKETQYF | TGTGCCGGCTCACCACGGGGGAAAGAGACCCAGTACTTC | TRBJ2-5 | NA | NA | TRBV18
CASSLGTGGFVNQPQHF | TGTGCCAGCAGCTTGGGTACAGGGGGTTTTGTCAATCAGCCCCAGCATTTT | TRBJ1-5 | NA | TRBD1 | TRBV5-8
CASSLVVADTDTQYF | TGTGCCAGCAGCTTAGTGGTAGCGGACACAGATACGCAGTATTTT | TRBJ2-3 | many | NA | TRBV7-2
CASSPRTDEETQYF | TGTGCCAGCTCACCTCGGACAGACGAGGAGACCCAGTACTTC | TRBJ2-5 | few | NA | TRBV18
CSARDTASGRTYEQYF | TGCAGTGCTAGAGATACGGCGAGCGGGAGAACCTACGAGCAGTACTTC | TRBJ2-7 | many | TRBD2 | TRBV20-1
CASSLRARTNQQFF | TGTGCCAGCAGTTTACGAGCTAGAACTAATCAGCAGTTCTTC | TRBJ2-1 | many | NA | TRBV27
CAGSSSNGKPYF | TGTGCCGGCAGTTCCTCAAATGGGAAACCTTATTTT | TRBJ1-3 | few | NA | TRBV12-3/TRBV12-4
CASSTRQDLVEFF | TGTGCCAGCAGTACCCGACAGGATCTGGTGGAGTTCTTC | TRBJ2-1 | many | NA | TRBV28
CASSSSGTPGANVLTF | TGTGCCAGCAGTTCGAGCGGGACCCCCGGGGCCAACGTCCTGACTTTC | TRBJ2-6 | NA | TRBD2 | TRBV28
CASSLNRGSSYEQYF | TGCGCCAGCAGCTTGAACAGGGGAAGCTCCTACGAGCAGTACTTC | TRBJ2-7 | many | TRBD1 | TRBV5-1
CASSAGPPAGVSYEQYF | TGTGCCAGCAGCGCCGGCCCTCCGGCGGGAGTTAGCTACGAGCAGTACTTC | TRBJ2-7 | NA | TRBD2 | TRBV9
CASSLDSGESPLHF | TGTGCCAGCAGCTTAGACTCAGGGGAATCACCCCTCCACTTT | TRBJ1-6 | NA | NA | TRBV7-9
CSASTRASGEETQYF | TGCAGTGCTAGTACTAGGGCTAGCGGGGAAGAGACCCAGTACTTC | TRBJ2-5 | many | TRBD2 | TRBV20-1
CASSPVTDTQYF | TGTGCCAGCAGTCCTGTGACAGATACGCAGTATTTT | TRBJ2-3 | many | NA | TRBV28
CASLVRASTDTQYF | TGTGCCAGCCTGGTCCGGGCTTCCACAGATACGCAGTATTTT | TRBJ2-3 | many | NA | TRBV7-2